The 14 T cell receptor beta chains below were found in one sample sequenced in a study of blood T cells in healthy people across ages. It was with a sample-barcoded 5' primer and a J-beta primer mix that a second PCR of roughly 7 to 12 cycles was run. Using its own MiXCR run on the 5' RACE reads, TCRdb lists one record per CDR3 protein. The sample includes about a million distinct CDR3 sequences, roughly 51% of them seen just once. Sequenced input: blood. All receptors derive from a woman between 55 and 75 years old in good health.

V usage is TRBV6-6 and J usage is TRBJ2-1; D unresolved. From germline, CDR1 is MNHNY and CDR2 SVGAGI (reference sequence). Trimming shortened V by 6 bases and J by 2 bases, and 14 bases separated the two germline ends. This CDR3 has 15 residues. The CDR3: CASRPDFRAYNEQFF. The CDR3 DNA follows: TGTGCCAGCAGACCCGACTTTAGGGCCTACAATGAGCAGTTCTTC.

This clonotype was picked up a small number of times. The chain combines TRBV4-1 with TRBJ2-5; 7 nucleotides line up with TRBD2. Trimming cost V 2 bases and J 6 bases; bases outside gene matches: 12. Per the germline V gene, CDR1 is MGHRA and CDR2 is YSYEKL. This CDR3 comprises 16 residues. The CDR3 DNA reads TGCGCCAGCAGCCAAACCTCAGCCGCGGGAGAGAAGACCCAGTACTTC. Its translation is CASSQTSAAGEKTQYF.

This clonotype was seen only a few times. The chain combines TRBV27 with TRBJ2-1, with D hard to call. This CDR3 has 14 amino acids. Trimming left V 3 bases short and J 1 base short, with 7 bases between. Per the germline V gene, CDR1 is MNHEY and CDR2 is SMNVEV (reference sequence). The CDR3 is CASSLTLSYNEQFF. In DNA form, the CDR3 reads TGTGCCAGCAGTTTGACCCTATCCTACAATGAGCAGTTCTTC.

The chain combines TRBV6-6 with TRBJ1-4, with D unclear. There are 12 residues in the CDR3. Trimming took 4 bases from V and 8 from J, leaving 8 bases between them. Germline CDR1 is MNHNY and CDR2 is SVGAGI (reference sequence). CDR3 sequence: CASSSGREKLFF. Here the CDR3 DNA reads TGTGCCAGCAGTTCGGGCAGGGAAAAACTGTTTTTT.

This clonotype was found a few times. The chain uses TRBV20-1 and TRBJ2-7; a possible D gene is TRBD2 (5 bases). Germline CDR1 is DFQATT and CDR2 is SNEGSKA (reference sequence). Deletions cut 3 bases from V and 4 bases from J, with 16 bases between. This CDR3 spans 14 amino acids. CDR3 bases: TGCAGTGCTAGCGGGAATGTGGGAGCGTACGAGCAGTACTTC. Its protein is CSASGNVGAYEQYF.

This clonotype was picked up one time. A much larger clonotype is one base distant, so this may be a read error. This chain links TRBV4-3 with TRBJ2-4; TRBD2 aligns across 8 bases. The CDR3 is 15 amino acids. Germline V lookup: CDR1 LGHNA, CDR2 YSLEER. Written as DNA, the CDR3 is TGCGCCAGCAGCCAGAAAGCGGGAGCCAAAAGCATTCAGTACTTC. This sequence encodes CASSQKAGAKSIQYF.

This clonotype turned up a few times. The gene calls are TRBV7-9 and TRBJ2-7, with D perhaps matching TRBD2 (6 bases). Trimming shortened V by 5 bases and J by 2 bases, and 13 bases separated the two germline ends. Germline V CDR1 and CDR2: SEHNR, FQNEAQ (reference sequence). The CDR3 consists of 14 residues. CDR3 in amino acids: CASSPGTYTYEQYF. The CDR3 DNA reads TGTGCCAGCAGCCCTGGGACTTACACCTACGAGCAGTACTTC.

Points on this clonotype: The junction and the germline gene differ at one end; a read error may be behind it. The chain employs TRBV20-1 and TRBJ2-7; 7 nucleotides align to TRBD2. Germline lookup yields CDR1 DFQATT and CDR2 SNEGSKA (reference sequence). This CDR3 has 14 amino acids. CDR3 nucleotides: TGCAGTGCGCGAATCCGGGGGGTTTCCTTCGAGCAGTACTTC. This sequence encodes CSARIRGVSFEQYF.

V and J are TRBV25-1 and TRBJ2-3; no clear D. V dropped 2 bases and J dropped 1 base, with 10 bases sitting between them. Per germline, CDR1 MGHDK and CDR2 SYGVNS. The CDR3 contains 15 residues. CDR3 sequence reads: CASSEMVTGTDTQYF. The CDR3 bases are TGTGCCAGCAGTGAAATGGTAACAGGCACAGATACGCAGTATTTT.

This clonotype was observed a few times. This chain's CDR3 is CATSTGQATYNEQFF. Written as DNA, the CDR3 is TGTGCCACCAGCACCGGACAGGCAACCTACAATGAGCAGTTCTTC. This chain connects TRBV15 to TRBJ2-1; TRBD1 aligns across 7 bases. The ends lost 4 bases at V and 2 bases at J; junction bases unmatched: 5. The CDR3 is 15 residues long. The V gene's germline CDR1 is LNHNV and CDR2 YYDKDF (reference sequence).

This clonotype was counted a few times. This chain uses TRBV29-1 with TRBJ2-3; the D is unclear. The length of the CDR3 is 12 residues. Between the trimmed V and J ends, which lost 4 bases and 5 bases, there was a span of 10 bases. Germline CDR1 is SQVTM and CDR2 is ANQGSEA. Here the CDR3 reads CSVGSQQDTQYF. The CDR3 bases are TGCAGCGTTGGTAGCCAGCAAGATACGCAGTATTTT.

The J gene is TRBJ2-7, the V gene TRBV6-5, with D unresolved. Germline V gene sequence: CDR1 MNHEY, CDR2 SVGAGI. There are 15 residues in the CDR3. The V end lost 6 bases, the J end lost 6 bases, and 21 bases lay between the germline ends. Here the CDR3 DNA reads TGTGCCAGCAGACCCACGTGGCAATCCCTTCTCGAGCAGTACTTC. This sequence encodes CASRPTWQSLLEQYF.

The chain has TRBV28 and TRBJ1-1, with 10 bases matching TRBD1. V lost 6 bases, J lost 7 bases, and 11 bases stayed unmatched. This CDR3 spans 15 amino acids. Germline V gene data show CDR1 as MDHEN and CDR2 as SYDVKM. This CDR3 reads CASSQSGTGDNEAFF. The CDR3 DNA reads as TGTGCCAGCAGCCAATCCGGGACAGGGGACAATGAAGCTTTCTTT.

The rearrangement joins TRBV6-6 to TRBJ1-6; 8 nucleotides agree with TRBD1. V dropped 2 bases and J dropped 7; count of bases not matched to a gene: 4. In germline, CDR1 is MNHNY, CDR2 SVGAGI (reference sequence). The CDR3 has 15 amino acids. The CDR3 sequence is CASSYAGQGNSPLHF. The DNA of the CDR3 is TGTGCCAGCAGTTACGCCGGACAGGGAAATTCACCCCTCCACTTT.